This is a list of T cell receptor beta chains from one sample in a study of CD8 T cells in ankylosing spondylitis. TCRdb ran MiXCR on the 5' RACE reads and lists one entry per CDR3 protein. Of 250,000 to 400,000 distinct CDR3 sequences in the sample, approximately 10% were seen once. Sequences were obtained from blood, either unsorted or a sorted T cell fraction (not recorded which). These receptor sequences come from a female donor with ankylosing spondylitis or in good health (not recorded which). Each CDR3 is given with its conserved first and last residue.

CDR3aa,v_gene,j_gene
CASMRGSADTQYF,TRBV27,TRBJ2-3
CASSSRTGSSYNEQFF,TRBV27,TRBJ2-1
CASSPVDRNEQFF,TRBV3-1,TRBJ2-1
CASSFGLPSDTQYF,TRBV27,TRBJ2-3
CASSSTGMVGTDTQYF,TRBV5-1,TRBJ2-3
CASSLDRNGDTGELFF,TRBV5-1,TRBJ2-2
CASSQDPTSPSGRNYEQYF,TRBV4-2,TRBJ2-7
CASSPGDRGRYQPQHF,TRBV12-3/TRBV12-4,TRBJ1-5
CASSLGTVRETQYF,TRBV5-1,TRBJ2-5
CASSPLEKAGNTIYF,TRBV18,TRBJ1-3
CANKTVNNEQFF,TRBV7-8,TRBJ2-1
CASSMGQLYGYTF,TRBV7-9,TRBJ1-2
CASSLSTLAPSEQYF,TRBV7-8,TRBJ2-7
CASSQPLTGGGKETQYF,TRBV4-1,TRBJ2-5
CATSRDQEGTLFF,TRBV15,TRBJ2-2
CASSQPYYGRTGYTF,TRBV3-1,TRBJ1-2
CASSEVDYGYTF,TRBV25-1,TRBJ1-2